The clone carrying this TCR beta chain was counted many times. Looked up from germline, CDR1 is LGHNT and CDR2 is FRNRAP. V was clipped by 7 bases and J by 0 bases, with 7 bases between them. The CDR3 extends over 13 amino acids. TCRdb re-called the RT-PCR reads with MiXCR, one entry per CDR3 protein. The table shows 650,000 to 800,000 distinct CDR3 sequences, with 14% occurring only once. The sequenced material came from memory CD4+ T cells from blood. The gene calls are TRBV12-5 and TRBJ2-1; D uncertain. The TCR originated in a female donor in good health, serving as a healthy control. In nucleotides, the CDR3 is TGTGCTAGTGCCGCGAGCTCCTACAATGAGCAGTTCTTC. Translation: CASAASSYNEQFF.